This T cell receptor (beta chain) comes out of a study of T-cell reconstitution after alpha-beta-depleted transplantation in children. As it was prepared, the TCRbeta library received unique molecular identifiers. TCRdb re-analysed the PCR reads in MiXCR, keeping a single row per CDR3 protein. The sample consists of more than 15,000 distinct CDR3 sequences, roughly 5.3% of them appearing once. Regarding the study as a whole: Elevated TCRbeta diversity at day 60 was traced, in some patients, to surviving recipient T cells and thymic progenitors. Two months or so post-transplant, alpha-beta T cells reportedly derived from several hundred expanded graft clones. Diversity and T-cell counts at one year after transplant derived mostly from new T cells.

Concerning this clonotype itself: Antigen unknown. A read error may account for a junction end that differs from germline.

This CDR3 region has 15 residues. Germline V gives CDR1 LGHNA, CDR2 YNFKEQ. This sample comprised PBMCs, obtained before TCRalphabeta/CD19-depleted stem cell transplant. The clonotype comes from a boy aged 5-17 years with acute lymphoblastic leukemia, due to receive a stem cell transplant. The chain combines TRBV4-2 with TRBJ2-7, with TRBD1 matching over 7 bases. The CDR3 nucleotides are TGTGCCAGGAGCCCTGTGGTGACAGGGCTTTCCGAGCAGTACTTC. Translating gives CARSPVVTGLSEQYF.